One sample yielded the 27 T cell receptor delta chains listed below, sequenced in a study of γδ T cells in repeated Plasmodium falciparum infection. TCRdb called clones from the multiplex PCR reads again using CATT. The sample holds around 46,000 delta-chain clones, more than 1.5% seen once. Bulk repertoires came from Vgamma9/Vdelta2+ or Vdelta2-negative gammadelta T cells flow-sorted from PBMC. Sample: gamma-delta T cells from blood. These receptors were obtained from a pool of human donors (malaria-infected and uninfected, not separated).

At least ten counts were recorded for this clone. It is likely a read error: a sequence one base away is far more abundant. The same CDR3 is also encoded by other DNA sequences in this sample. This chain uses TRDV3 with TRDJ1, with TRDD3 matching over 12 bases. The CDR3 runs 22 residues. Germline assignment: CDR1 TVYSNPD and CDR2 GDNSRS (reference sequence). CDR3 sequence: CAFGRRNPYWGIQTTYTDKLIF. Here the CDR3 DNA reads TGTGCCTTTGGGCGACGAAACCCGTACTGGGGGATACAAACCACGTACACCGATAAACTCATCTTC.

This clone was seen repeatedly, ten times or more. The protein TCRdb gives is from a much larger clone and does not agree with this DNA's translation at residue 12, likely a read error; the protein shown here comes from the DNA. The chain recombines TRDV1 with TRDJ1, with D maybe TRDD3 (6 bases). With 0 bases removed from V and 0 bases from J, the gap between germline ends came to 29 bases. CDR1 and CDR2 (germline): TSWWSYY, QGS. The CDR3 extends over 22 amino acids. The CDR3 coding sequence is TGTGCTCTTGGGGAACTCTGCCCTCATCTACTGGAGGATACCATATACACCGATAAACTCATCTTT. This translates into CALGELCPHLLEDTIYTDKLIF.

This clone was observed at least ten times. The protein TCRdb gives is from a much larger clone and does not agree with this DNA's translation at residue 16, likely a read error; the protein shown here comes from the DNA. The chain combines TRDV1 with TRDJ1; D may be TRDD3 (6 bases). The J gene is absent in TCRdb and was assigned here via DNA matching to germline. Trimming cost V 5 bases and J 10 bases, with 41 bases left between them. CDR3 length: 21 amino acids. Germline-derived CDR1 and CDR2 are TSWWSYY and QGS. For the CDR3, the DNA is TGTGCTCTTGGGAGGTTTCTCTTAGGGCTGGGGATGCCCCATCAGCAGATCGGACTCATCTTT. Its protein product is CALGRFLLGLGMPHQQIGLIF.

This clone has ten or more counts. This DNA's translation and the protein TCRdb lists, from a much larger clone, do not match at residue 8, likely due to a read error; the protein shown is translated from the DNA. CDR3 amino acids: CALCLIHVWRRDHKLIF. DNA for the CDR3: TGTGCTCTTTGTCTGATCCATGTCTGGCGTCGGGACCATAAACTCATCTTT. The chain joins TRDV1 to TRDJ1; D is undetermined. From germline, CDR1 is TSWWSYY and CDR2 QGS. Trimming removed 8 bases at V and 6 bases at J, with 28 bases between. The CDR3 sequence is 17 residues long.

This clone appeared a few times. Since a far larger clone is one base different, this is likely a read error. Other DNA sequences in this specimen translate into the identical CDR3. The J gene was not called, though the V gene is TRDV1; no check of the table's D call, TRDD3, against the DNA was made. The CDR3 loop spans 13 amino acids. Germline CDR1 reads TSWWSYY; CDR2 reads QGS. The CDR3 DNA follows: TGTGCTCTTGGGGACCCTTCCACCGATAAGCTCATCTTT. Translation: CALGDPSTDKLIF.

A remark on this clone: With a far larger clone one base away, a read error is the likely cause. The identical CDR3 is also encoded by other nucleotide sequences in the sample. V and J are TRDV1 and TRDJ1; 7 bases map to TRDD3. TCRdb offers no J gene call, so here the DNA was matched to germline to obtain one. The CDR3 has 22 residues. The germline V gene encodes CDR1 TSWWSYY and CDR2 QGS. V was pared by 0 bases and J by 7 bases, with 29 bases of the junction left unmatched. CDR3 nucleotides: TGTGCTCTTGGGGAACTCTACTTCTGGGGGCGGACACCCTTAAGAAGGGGAGGTAAACTCATCTTT. It yields the protein CALGELYFWGRTPLRRGGKLIF.

This clone was observed a few times. The protein given by TCRdb reflects a much larger clone and differs at residue 8 from this DNA's translation, likely from a read error; the protein shown is the DNA's translation. The chain joins TRAV38-2/DV8 to TRDJ1, with TRDD3 as a possible D gene (6 bases). TCRdb is silent on the J gene; assignment here came from matching the DNA to germline. V dropped 0 bases and J dropped 5 bases, with 29 bases sitting between them. Germline CDR1 and CDR2: TSESDYY and QEAYKQQN. The CDR3 is 20 amino acids. The CDR3 here is CAYRSGTTFRVGDRRDKLIF. The CDR3 nucleotides are TGTGCTTATAGGAGCGGCACTACTTTCCGAGTCGGGGATCGCAGGGATAAACTCATCTTT.

On this clone itself: TCRdb attributes to this sequence the protein of a much larger clone, which differs from the DNA translation at residue 8; a read error is likely, and the protein displayed is translated from the DNA. The J gene is TRDJ1, the V gene TRDV1, with TRDD3 identical over 10 bases. TCRdb lists no J gene, so it was determined here by aligning the DNA to germline. The CDR3 loop spans 27 amino acids. CDR1 is TSWWSYY and CDR2 is QGS in the germline V gene. The V segment lost 5 bases and the J segment 0 bases; nucleotides outside the gene matches: 39. CDR3 sequence (DNA): TGTGCTCTTGGGCTAGAGTTCCCTACTTTCCCTTCTCTACTGGGGGATCGGGGGCGTCGGTACACCGATAAACTCATCTTT. Translated, it gives CALGLEFPTFPSLLGDRGRRYTDKLIF.

This clone was seen at least ten times. TCRdb's entry gives the protein of a much larger clone, which mismatches this DNA's translation at residue 19, likely from a read error; the protein reported here is translated from the DNA. The sample contains more than one DNA sequence encoding this CDR3. The gene calls are TRDV1 and TRDJ2; the D call may be TRDD2 or TRDD3 (6 bases each). There are 21 residues in the CDR3. Germline CDR1 reads TSWWSYY; CDR2 reads QGS. The CDR3 is CALGGRLLLFGGPKVTAQPFF. In DNA, the CDR3 is TGTGCTCTTGGGGGTCGACTCCTACTGTTTGGGGGGCCGAAGGTGACAGCACAACCCTTCTTT.

This clone was recorded a few times. This likely reflects a read error, since a far larger clone is one base away. Other DNA sequences within the sample encode an identical CDR3. The chain links TRDV1 to TRDJ1; TRDD3 agrees at 12 bases. The J gene, left out of TCRdb, was set here by checking the DNA against germline. The CDR3 covers 20 residues. The germline V gene has CDR1 TSWWSYY and CDR2 QGS. V dropped 0 bases and J dropped 4; count of bases not matched to a gene: 15. CDR3 region: CALGELEPYWGIPRIDKLIF. CDR3 in DNA: TGTGCTCTTGGGGAACTAGAACCGTACTGGGGGATACCTCGCATCGATAAACTCATCTTT.

This clone occurred a few times. A far larger clone differs by one base, so this is likely a read error. The same CDR3 also results from other DNA sequences found in this sample. The V gene is TRDV3, the J gene TRDJ1; 7 bases are a match to TRDD3. As TCRdb names no J gene, one was assigned here on the basis of a DNA match to germline. CDR3 length equals 23 residues. The germline CDR1 and CDR2 sequences are TVYSNPD and GDNSRS (reference sequence). CDR3 in DNA: TGCGCCTTTCCCGGGCCCCCTACTGGGGATAGTAGCTACCTTTTTTTGTACACCGATAAACTCATCTTT. It is translated as CAFPGPPTGDSSYLFLYTDKLIF. Complete variable domain (other parts from reference TRDV3 and TRDJ1): CDKVTQSSPDQTVASGSEVVLLCTYDTVYSNPDLFWYRIRPDYSFQFVFYGDNSRSEGADFTQGRFSVKHILTQKAFHLVISPVRTEDSATYYCAFPGPPTGDSSYLFLYTDKLIFGKGTRVTVEP.

There are many counts of this clone. V is TRDV1 and J is TRDJ1, with 9 bases aligning to TRDD3. Losses at the gene ends were 2 bases for V and 0 bases for J; bases not matched to a gene: 34. The germline V gene encodes CDR1 TSWWSYY and CDR2 QGS. CDR3 length equals 26 residues. The CDR3 is CALGEFAYVGDKPNPNFPLNTDKLIF. The CDR3 bases are TGTGCTCTTGGGGAATTCGCCTACGTGGGGGATAAACCCAACCCAAACTTTCCCTTGAACACCGATAAACTCATCTTT.

This clone has a handful of counts. A single base is all that separates this from a far larger clone, so a read error is likely. Other DNA sequences from this sample encode an identical CDR3 as well. The V call is TRDV1, the J call TRDJ1; possibly TRDD3 for D (6 bases). TCRdb supplies no J gene; here it was assigned by aligning the nucleotide sequence to germline. The CDR3 is made up of 22 amino acids. Germline V lookup: CDR1 TSWWSYY, CDR2 QGS. The CDR3 region is CALGLRLHLTAWGQKYTDKLIF. In DNA, the CDR3 is TGTGCTCTTGGGCTGCGCCTCCATCTTACCGCCTGGGGACAAAAGTACACCGACAAACTCATCTTT.

To note about this clone: The protein in TCRdb stems from a much larger clone and differs at residue 9 from this DNA's translation, likely a read error; here the protein is translated from the DNA. The V gene is TRDV3, the J gene TRDJ1, with 10 bases matching TRDD3. Since TCRdb gives no J gene, matching the DNA to germline was used here to assign it. This CDR3 contains 21 residues. V was pared by 1 base and J by 3 bases, with 26 bases of the junction left unmatched. The germline V gene encodes CDR1 TVYSNPD and CDR2 GDNSRS (reference sequence). Written as DNA, the CDR3 is TGTGCCTTTAATTCGCGCCACTTCCGCTACTGGGGGATGAATATCCCCGATAAACTCATCTTT. Its translation is CAFNSRHFRYWGMNIPDKLIF.

This clone showed up many times. TCRdb attributes to this sequence the protein of a much larger clone, which differs from the DNA translation at residue 7; a read error is likely, and the protein displayed is translated from the DNA. This sequence joins TRDV1 and TRDJ1; 7 bases fit TRDD3. The CDR3 totals 19 residues. The germline V gene encodes CDR1 TSWWSYY and CDR2 QGS. Losses at the gene ends were 1 base for V and 4 bases for J; bases not matched to a gene: 18. Here the CDR3 DNA reads TGTGCTCTTGGGGAACACACCTACGTGAGGTGGGGGAGAGTCGATAAACTCATCTTT. This translates into CALGEHTYVRWGRVDKLIF.

This clone occurred a few times. The protein given by TCRdb reflects a much larger clone and differs at residue 5 from this DNA's translation, likely from a read error; the protein shown is the DNA's translation. This chain links TRDV1 with TRDJ1; D possibly corresponds to TRDD3 (8 bases). The J gene is absent in TCRdb and was assigned here via DNA matching to germline. The CDR3 runs to 24 residues. CDR1 and CDR2 from the germline V gene are TSWWSYY and QGS. CDR3 sequence: CALGTFLLLPWGTKIPRYTDKLIF. The DNA of the CDR3 is TGTGCCCTGGGCACATTCCTACTTCTCCCCTGGGGGACAAAAATCCCGAGGTACACCGATAAACTCATCTTT.

As for this clone: For this DNA, TCRdb reports the protein of a much larger clone, which diverges at residue 18, most likely from a read error; the protein presented here is translated directly from the DNA. The rearrangement joins TRDV1 to TRDJ2, with 12 bases matching TRDD3. TCRdb offers no J gene call, so here the DNA was matched to germline to obtain one. The CDR3 sequence is 21 residues long. Germline loops: CDR1 TSWWSYY, CDR2 QGS. The CDR3 bases are TGTGCTCTTGGGGAACTCCCCTTCCAGACTGGGGGATACCCTTTGACAGCACGACTCTTCTTT. Its translation is CALGELPFQTGGYPLTARLFF.

On this clone itself: This likely reflects a read error, since a far larger clone is one base away. The sample carries other DNA sequences with the same CDR3. V is TRDV1 and J is TRDJ1; the D gene is possibly TRDD3 (5 bases). The J gene, absent from TCRdb, was called here by matching the DNA to germline. This CDR3 is built from 28 residues. V lost 0 bases and J lost 7, with 54 bases in between. Per germline, CDR1 TSWWSYY and CDR2 QGS. The CDR3 DNA reads as TGTGCTCTTGGGGAACTCTCTCACGAGGCCCCCGTCCCAGGACGTGTTTACTGGCCTCCCGGTGTATCGATTAAACTCATCTTT. It translates to CALGELSHEAPVPGRVYWPPGVSIKLIF.

The table lists this clone with a few counts. The translation of this DNA and the TCRdb protein of a much larger clone differ at residue 9, probably owing to a read error; the protein shown here is translated from the DNA. This chain connects TRDV3 to TRDJ1; 10 nucleotides line up with TRDD3. TCRdb leaves out the J gene; it was filled in here by matching the DNA to germline. Per the germline V gene, CDR1 is TVYSNPD and CDR2 is GDNSRS (reference sequence). CDR3 length: 16 residues. Trimming took 4 bases from V and 0 from J; bases not matched to a gene: 11. CDR3 protein: CACVLLGDSYTDKLIF. The CDR3 DNA reads TGTGCCTGTGTTTTACTGGGGGATTCGTACACCGATAAACTCATCTTT.

This clone was seen ten or more times. TCRdb records a much larger clone's protein for this DNA, with a difference at residue 8 that likely arises from a read error; the protein given is the translation of the DNA. This chain joins TRDV2 and TRDJ1, with a weak D call TRDD3 (5 bases). In the absence of a J gene in TCRdb, the DNA was matched to germline to assign it here. This CDR3 is 18 amino acids long. Trimming took 0 bases from V and 0 from J, leaving 19 bases between them. Germline values: CDR1 GEAIGNYY, CDR2 EKD. The CDR3 is CACDTLSNGEQYTDKLIF. The CDR3 nucleotides are TGTGCCTGTGACACCCTAAGTAATGGGGAACAGTACACCGATAAACTCATCTTT.

With respect to this clone: With only one base between it and a far larger clone, this is likely a read error. At the DNA level, this CDR3 is encoded by other sequences in the same sample as well. V is TRDV1 and J is TRDJ1; D not resolved. The J gene was not available in TCRdb and was assigned here by matching the DNA to germline segments. CDR3 length equals 13 residues. The germline V gene has CDR1 TSWWSYY and CDR2 QGS. The chain's CDR3 is CALTLSDTDKLIF. The DNA for the CDR3 is TGTGCTCTTACTCTTTCCGACACCGACAAACTCATCTTT.

This clone showed up just a few times. A far larger clone is one base from this, pointing to a likely read error. Other DNA sequences within the sample encode an identical CDR3. The chain links TRDV1 to TRDJ1; D unresolved. TCRdb carries no J gene annotation; the J gene was assigned here by matching the DNA with germline. The CDR3 is 22 residues long. CDR1 and CDR2 (germline): TSWWSYY, QGS. V lost 0 bases and J 0 bases, leaving 29 bases between the germline ends. The CDR3 nucleotides are TGTGCTCTTGGGGAACTTACCGAGTGGCATCGCCGAAAGGGGTTCCACACCGATAAACTCATCTTT. Protein product: CALGELTEWHRRKGFHTDKLIF.

Points on this clone: A read error likely explains why the TCRdb protein, taken from a much larger clone, differs from this DNA's translation at residue 20; the protein shown is translated from the DNA. The J segment was not called; the V segment is TRDV1; the D segment call TRDD3 is taken from the table without a DNA check. This CDR3 region has 21 residues. Germline V gene lookup returns CDR1 TSWWSYY and CDR2 QGS. CDR3 coding DNA: TGTGCTCTTGGGGAACTGGGGGATACGCTCGCCGGGGCCTTTAACACCGATAAACTCACCTTT. This codes for CALGELGDTLAGAFNTDKLTF.

This clone has a count of ten or more. The protein given by TCRdb reflects a much larger clone and differs at residue 8 from this DNA's translation, likely from a read error; the protein shown is the DNA's translation. The V gene is TRDV2, the J gene TRDJ1, with D tentatively TRDD3 (6 bases). Here the J gene came from matching the DNA to germline, since TCRdb omits it. V was pared by 2 bases and J by 1 base, with 13 bases between. The germline gives CDR1 GEAIGNYY, CDR2 EKD. The CDR3 totals 15 residues. The CDR3 nucleotides read TGTGCCTGTGACATGGTGGGGGGGAGCACCGATAAACTCATCTTT. It encodes CACDMVGGSTDKLIF.

This clone was counted ten times or more. TCRdb's protein, taken from a much larger clone, differs from this DNA's translation at residue 6, likely owing to a read error; the protein displayed comes from the DNA. The chain carries TRDV1 and TRDJ1; D tentatively fits TRDD2 or TRDD3 (7 bases each). The CDR3 spans 23 residues. The germline V and J ends were trimmed by 3 bases and 4 bases, with 39 bases remaining between them. Germline CDR1 is TSWWSYY and CDR2 is QGS. This CDR3 is CALGDALQFSYVRGIVTYDKLIF. CDR3 nucleotides: TGTGCTCTTGGGGACGCCTTACAGTTTTCCTACGTCCGGGGGATCGTAACTTACGATAAACTCATCTTT.

This clone was observed at least ten times. A far larger clone lies a single base away; this is likely a read error. The sample contains more than one DNA sequence encoding this CDR3. V is TRDV1 and J is TRDJ1; possible D gene TRDD3, 6 bases. V shed 0 bases and J shed 6 bases, with 26 bases lying between them. Germline loops: CDR1 TSWWSYY, CDR2 QGS. There are 19 residues in the CDR3. CDR3: CALGELGFSTHYWVNKLIF. CDR3 DNA sequence: TGTGCTCTTGGGGAACTAGGATTCTCCACCCATTACTGGGTGAATAAACTCATCTTT.

This clone was seen at least ten times. This sequence is one base from a far larger clone and is likely a read error. Within the sample, other DNA sequences also encode this same CDR3. The chain uses TRDV3 and TRDJ1; 8 nucleotides line up with TRDD3. The J gene, absent from TCRdb, was called here by matching the DNA to germline. CDR1 is TVYSNPD and CDR2 is GDNSRS in the germline V gene (reference sequence). The CDR3 length is 18 residues. Trimming cost V 3 bases and J 1 base; bases outside gene matches: 19. The CDR3 nucleotides read TGTGCCTTCTCTACAGAGGGAACTGGGGGGTATTGCACCGATAAACTCATCTTT. It is translated as CAFSTEGTGGYCTDKLIF.